What follows are 20 T cell receptor beta chains derived from one specimen sequenced in a study of blood T cell repertoires in COVID-19. The data were produced by immunoSEQ multiplex PCR, yet TCRdb's version contains in-frame clones alone and is incomplete. Altogether 150,000 to 200,000 clones are present, 70% to 85% being singletons, with the ten largest covering more than 10%. The sequenced material came from PBMCs or T cells enriched from blood (not recorded which). Source of these receptors: a man in his fifties who had recovered from COVID-19.

The chain uses TRBV28 and TRBJ1-2; D perhaps matches TRBD1 (5 bases). Deletions cut 2 bases from V and 8 bases from J, with 12 bases between. CDR3 length: 13 residues. Germline assignment: CDR1 MDHEN and CDR2 SYDVKM. The CDR3 DNA reads as TGTGCCAGCAGTTTAGGAGGGGAGGGAGGCTACACCTTC. Its protein product is CASSLGGEGGYTF.

This clone was counted a single time. This chain uses TRBV28 with TRBJ1-1; 8 nucleotides align to TRBD1. CDR1 is MDHEN, CDR2 SYDVKM, per germline. V dropped 4 bases and J dropped 0; count of bases not matched to a gene: 10. The length of the CDR3 is 17 residues. Here the CDR3 DNA reads TGTGCCAGCAGTTCCACACGAGGGGACAGGCTGAACACTGAAGCTTTCTTT. It yields the protein CASSSTRGDRLNTEAFF.

The chain joins TRBV27 to TRBJ2-1; 11 positions agree with TRBD1. The CDR3 sequence is 15 residues long. Germline lookup yields CDR1 MNHEY and CDR2 SMNVEV (reference sequence). V trimming: 6 bases; J trimming: 7 bases; junction bases outside the gene matches: 8. The chain's CDR3 is CASSNSRDRGNEQFF. The CDR3 coding sequence is TGTGCCAGCAGCAATTCTAGGGACAGGGGGAATGAGCAGTTCTTC.

The chain joins TRBV6-2 or TRBV6-3 to TRBJ1-2, with 10 bases matching TRBD1. The V gene end was trimmed by 5 bases and the J gene end by 4 bases; junction bases not matched to a gene: 7. Germline assignment: CDR1 MNHEY and CDR2 SVGEGT. The CDR3 length is 15 residues. The CDR3 protein is CASSTGQGGSYGYTF. The CDR3 DNA reads TGTGCCAGCAGTACAGGACAGGGGGGGAGCTATGGCTACACCTTC.

The rearrangement joins TRBV10-3 to TRBJ2-1; D is unclear. Germline V gene data show CDR1 as ENHRY and CDR2 as SYGVKD. CDR3 length equals 15 residues. Between the trimmed V and J ends, which lost 2 bases and 3 bases, there was a span of 11 bases. CDR3 coding DNA: TGTGCCATCAGTGAGGGAGAAAGCCGCTACAATGAGCAGTTCTTC. Its protein is CAISEGESRYNEQFF.

Only a few counts were recorded for this clone. V and J are TRBV5-1 and TRBJ2-7; the D gene is possibly TRBD2 (6 bases). The V gene lost 4 bases and the J gene lost 6 bases, with 20 bases spanning the gap. This CDR3 comprises 15 residues. The germline CDR1 and CDR2 sequences are SGHRS and YFSETQ. The CDR3 DNA sequence: TGCGCCAGCAGCCCAGGGACTCGAGGCCTTTCCGAGCAGTACTTC. Translating gives CASSPGTRGLSEQYF.

This chain links TRBV12-2 with TRBJ2-1; the D call of TRBD2 is as the table states it, not checked on the DNA. TRBV12-2 is a listed pseudogene. The CDR3 is 17 amino acids. As DNA, the CDR3 is TGTGCAAGTCGCTTAGCGCGGTCCCCGAGCTCCTACAATGAGCAGTTCTTC. Translated: CASRLARSPSSYNEQFF.

The V and J genes are TRBV2 and TRBJ1-1, with 7 bases lining up with TRBD1. CDR3 length equals 15 residues. CDR1 and CDR2 (germline): SNHLY, FYNNEI. Losses at the gene ends were 1 base for V and 3 bases for J; bases not matched to a gene: 5. The CDR3 loop is CASSEGDRVYTEAFF. CDR3 coding DNA: TGTGCCAGCAGTGAAGGAGACAGGGTGTACACTGAAGCTTTCTTT. The full variable domain, rest sourced from reference TRBV2 and TRBJ1-1, is EPEVTQTPSHQVTQMGQEVILRCVPISNHLYFYWYRQILGQKVEFLVSFYNNEISEKSEIFDDQFSVERPDGSNFTLKIRSTKLEDSAMYFCASSEGDRVYTEAFFGQGTRLTVV.

V gene TRBV11-2 combines with J gene TRBJ1-6, with D uncertain. V lost 1 base and J lost 7, with 20 bases in between. CDR3 size: 18 residues. Germline loops: CDR1 SGHAT, CDR2 FQNNGV. The CDR3 bases are TGTGCCAGCAGCTTAGTCGTAGGTGGGAGTAGGGAGAATTCACCCCTCCACTTT. It codes for CASSLVVGGSRENSPLHF. Drawing the rest from reference TRBV11-2 and TRBJ1-6, the complete variable domain is EAGVAQSPRYKIIEKRQSVAFWCNPISGHATLYWYQQILGQGPKLLIQFQNNGVVDDSQLPKDRFSAERLKGVDSTLKIQPAKLEDSAVYLCASSLVVGGSRENSPLHFGNGTRLTVT.

The rearrangement joins TRBV19 to TRBJ2-1, with D unresolved. Trimming shortened V by 10 bases and J by 7 bases, and 8 bases separated the two germline ends. Per germline, CDR1 LNHDA and CDR2 SQIVND (reference sequence). This CDR3 contains 10 residues. CDR3 amino acids: CAINLNEQFF. CDR3 bases: TGTGCCATCAACTTAAATGAGCAGTTCTTC.

The chain uses TRBV19 and TRBJ2-6; the match to TRBD1 covers 8 bases. The CDR3 runs 17 residues. V lost 6 bases and J lost 1; bases outside the gene matches: 8. CDR1 and CDR2 (germline): LNHDA, SQIVND (reference sequence). This CDR3 is CASRPDRALSGANVLTF. The DNA of the CDR3 is TGTGCCAGTAGACCGGACAGGGCCCTATCTGGGGCCAACGTCCTGACTTTC.

This clone was detected only a few times. The same CDR3 can be traced to other DNA sequences in this sample. V usage is TRBV9 and J usage is TRBJ1-1; D not resolved. The CDR3 totals 13 residues. Looked up from germline, CDR1 is SGDLS and CDR2 is YYNGEE. The V and J ends lost 0 bases and 5 bases respectively, with 8 bases between them. CDR3 sequence: CASSVVAGTEAFF. The CDR3, as DNA: TGTGCCAGCAGCGTAGTGGCAGGAACTGAAGCTTTCTTT.

CDR3 protein: CASSMGPRGQSYNEQFF. CDR3 bases: TGTGCCAGTAGTATGGGCCCCAGGGGGCAATCCTACAATGAGCAGTTCTTC. V is TRBV19 and J is TRBJ2-1; 8 bases align to TRBD1. The CDR3 runs 17 residues. V shed 3 bases and J 1 base; nucleotides not matched to a gene: 8. The V gene's germline CDR1 is LNHDA and CDR2 SQIVND (reference sequence).

The chain joins TRBV9 to TRBJ2-1, with TRBD2 matching 12 bases. This CDR3 is 17 amino acids long. Germline-derived CDR1 and CDR2 are SGDLS and YYNGEE. V gave up 4 bases and J gave up 5 bases; unmatched junction bases: 10. CDR3 residues: CASSTAPRLAGDNEQFF. CDR3 DNA: TGTGCCAGCAGCACAGCCCCAAGACTAGCGGGGGACAATGAGCAGTTCTTC.

This clone has only a few counts. The chain combines TRBV4-1 with TRBJ1-5; 7 bases align to TRBD1. Unmatched junction bases numbered 7, after V lost 4 bases and J lost 4 bases. This CDR3 is 15 amino acids long. Germline V gives CDR1 MGHRA, CDR2 YSYEKL. CDR3 coding DNA: TGCGCCAGCAGCCGAGGAGGGACAGAAAATCAGCCCCAGCATTTT. Protein: CASSRGGTENQPQHF.

This chain links TRBV10-1 with TRBJ1-2, with D maybe TRBD1 (5 bases). Trimming cost V 8 bases and J 4 bases, with 20 bases left between them. The germline V gene encodes CDR1 WNHNN and CDR2 SYGVQD (reference sequence). The CDR3 is 15 residues long. As DNA, the CDR3 is TGCGCCAGCGCCCCTCGGGGGACGCATGGCTATGGCTACACCTTC. Translated: CASAPRGTHGYGYTF.

This chain uses TRBV9 with TRBJ2-7; 9 bases fit TRBD1. The germline CDR1 and CDR2 sequences are SGDLS and YYNGEE. V trimming: 4 bases; J trimming: 7 bases; junction bases outside the gene matches: 9. The CDR3 is 14 amino acids. CDR3 DNA sequence: TGTGCCAGCAGCCAGGGACAGGGTTATGCAGAGCAGTACTTC. Translated: CASSQGQGYAEQYF.

This chain uses TRBV5-1 with TRBJ2-5; 7 bases are shared with TRBD1. J was trimmed by 1 base and V by 3 bases; bases with no gene match: 3. Per germline, CDR1 SGHRS and CDR2 YFSETQ. The CDR3 covers 14 residues. CDR3 sequence reads: CASSSGQIQETQYF. The CDR3 bases are TGCGCCAGCAGCTCGGGACAGATCCAAGAGACCCAGTACTTC.

The V and J genes are TRBV27 and TRBJ1-1, with D hard to call. The V and J ends lost 7 bases and 3 bases respectively, with 21 bases between them. Germline CDR1 is MNHEY and CDR2 is SMNVEV (reference sequence). CDR3 length: 16 amino acids. The chain's CDR3 is CASTPLGRGRDTEAFF. CDR3 bases: TGTGCCAGCACTCCCCTTGGCCGGGGAAGGGACACTGAAGCTTTCTTT.

The chain carries TRBV10-3 and TRBJ1-5, with 8 bases fitting TRBD1. From germline, CDR1 is ENHRY and CDR2 SYGVKD. With V trimmed by 6 bases and J by 4 bases, 2 bases remained unmatched. The length of the CDR3 is 13 residues. The CDR3 sequence is CAIRGQVNQPQHF. CDR3 DNA: TGTGCCATCAGGGGACAGGTAAATCAGCCCCAGCATTTT.